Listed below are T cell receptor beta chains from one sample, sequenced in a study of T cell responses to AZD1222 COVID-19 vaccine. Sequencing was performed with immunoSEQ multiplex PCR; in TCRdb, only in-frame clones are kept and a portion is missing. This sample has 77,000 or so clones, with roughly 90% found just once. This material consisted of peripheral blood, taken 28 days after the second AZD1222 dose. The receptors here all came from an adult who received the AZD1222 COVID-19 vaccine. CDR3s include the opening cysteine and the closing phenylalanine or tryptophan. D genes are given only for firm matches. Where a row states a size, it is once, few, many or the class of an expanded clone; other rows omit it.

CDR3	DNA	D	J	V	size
CASREPNTDTQYF	TGTGCCAGCCGAGAGCCCAACACAGATACGCAGTATTTT	.	TRBJ2-3	TRBV7-3	.
CASSLMGTGVADTQYF	TGTGCCAGCAGCTTAATGGGGACAGGGGTAGCAGATACGCAGTATTTT	TRBD1	TRBJ2-3	TRBV7-2	.
CAIPKDGTSGRGNEQFF	TGTGCCATCCCGAAGGATGGGACTAGCGGGAGAGGCAATGAGCAGTTCTTC	TRBD2	TRBJ2-1	TRBV28	.
CASSLNRGKNTEAFF	TGCGCCAGCAGCTTGAATCGGGGGAAGAACACTGAAGCTTTCTTT	.	TRBJ1-1	TRBV5-1	.
CASSPHYTGELFF	TGTGCCAGCAGCCCTCACTACACCGGGGAGCTGTTTTTT	.	TRBJ2-2	TRBV27	.
CASSAWDAADTQYF	TGTGCCAGCAGCGCCTGGGACGCGGCAGATACGCAGTATTTT	.	TRBJ2-3	TRBV9	.
CASSPGTMEEQFF	TGTGCCAGCTCACCCGGGACCATGGAAGAGCAGTTCTTC	.	TRBJ2-1	TRBV18	.
CASSSTSGRAPETQYF	TGTGCCAGCAGCTCGACTAGCGGGAGGGCCCCCGAGACCCAGTACTTC	TRBD2	TRBJ2-5	TRBV7-8	.
CASSEAVYEQYF	TGTGCCAGCAGTGAAGCGGTTTACGAGCAGTACTTC	.	TRBJ2-7	TRBV6-1	.
CASSEARFPGELFF	TGTGCCAGCAGTGAAGCTAGGTTCCCCGGGGAGCTGTTTTTT	.	TRBJ2-2	TRBV6-1	.
CASSEPSGRAVPYEQYF	TGTGCCAGCAGTGAACCTAGCGGGAGGGCCGTCCCTTACGAGCAGTACTTC	TRBD2	TRBJ2-7	TRBV6-1	.
CASSPGTSGRDGTGELFF	TGTGCCAGCAGCCCAGGGACTAGCGGGAGGGATGGCACCGGGGAGCTGTTTTTT	TRBD2	TRBJ2-2	TRBV7-3	.
CASSHGQGVGQYF	TGTGCCAGCAGCCACGGACAGGGTGTCGGGCAGTACTTC	TRBD1	TRBJ2-7	TRBV3-1/TRBV3-2	.
CAWSKEVGSEAFF	TGTGCCTGGAGTAAGGAGGTGGGTTCTGAAGCTTTCTTT	.	TRBJ1-1	TRBV30	.
CASSEGAWGSHNEQFF	TGTGCCAGCAGTGAAGGCGCGTGGGGGTCCCACAATGAGCAGTTCTTC	.	TRBJ2-1	TRBV6-4	.
CASSLMGEQFF	TGTGCCAGCAGTTTGATGGGGGAGCAGTTCTTC	.	TRBJ2-1	TRBV27	.
CASSQGRSIPYEQYF	TGCGCCAGCAGCCAAGGCCGAAGCATACCTTACGAGCAGTACTTC	.	TRBJ2-7	TRBV4-1	.
CASSLDRRNEQFF	TGTGCCAGCAGCTTAGATAGGAGGAATGAGCAGTTCTTC	.	TRBJ2-1	TRBV11-2	.
CASSVQGRSFSGNTIYF	TGTGCCAGCAGCGTCCAGGGCAGGTCGTTCTCTGGAAACACCATATATTTT	.	TRBJ1-3	TRBV9	.
CASTPGGAKDSPLHF	TGTGCCAGCACCCCGGGGGGGGCGAAGGATTCACCCCTCCACTTT	.	TRBJ1-6	TRBV28	.
CSVDTGFETEAFF	TGCAGCGTTGATACAGGGTTTGAAACTGAAGCTTTCTTT	.	TRBJ1-1	TRBV29-1	.
CASSLELAGASEQFF	TGTGCCAGCAGCTTAGAACTAGCGGGAGCCAGTGAGCAGTTCTTC	TRBD2	TRBJ2-1	TRBV11-3	once
CASSMDWRESTDTQYF	TGTGCCAGCAGTATGGACTGGCGAGAGAGCACAGATACGCAGTATTTT	.	TRBJ2-3	TRBV27	.
CASSWTDSYEQYF	TGTGCCAGCAGTTGGACAGACTCCTACGAGCAGTACTTC	.	TRBJ2-7	TRBV2	.
CASSLVGESTDTQYF	TGTGCCAGCAGTTTAGTGGGGGAAAGCACAGATACGCAGTATTTT	.	TRBJ2-3	TRBV6-2/TRBV6-3	.
CASSPFRRSIDEQYF	TGTGCCAGCTCACCTTTTCGCAGAAGTATCGACGAGCAGTACTTC	.	TRBJ2-7	TRBV18	.
CASSPDSANTEAFF	TGTGCCAGCAGCCCAGACAGCGCGAACACTGAAGCTTTCTTT	.	TRBJ1-1	TRBV6-5	.
CASTRGETQYF	TGTGCCAGCACCCGGGGTGAGACCCAGTACTTC	.	TRBJ2-5	TRBV2	.
CASNRGSPLHF	TGTGCCAGCAACAGGGGTTCACCCCTCCACTTT	TRBD1	TRBJ1-6	TRBV28	.
CASSLAGVLPINSPLHF	TGTGCCAGCAGCTTGGCAGGGGTTTTACCCATTAATTCACCCCTCCACTTT	.	TRBJ1-6	TRBV7-2	.
CASSPFEGVYGYTF	TGTGCCAGCTCACCATTCGAGGGCGTCTATGGCTACACCTTC	.	TRBJ1-2	TRBV18	.